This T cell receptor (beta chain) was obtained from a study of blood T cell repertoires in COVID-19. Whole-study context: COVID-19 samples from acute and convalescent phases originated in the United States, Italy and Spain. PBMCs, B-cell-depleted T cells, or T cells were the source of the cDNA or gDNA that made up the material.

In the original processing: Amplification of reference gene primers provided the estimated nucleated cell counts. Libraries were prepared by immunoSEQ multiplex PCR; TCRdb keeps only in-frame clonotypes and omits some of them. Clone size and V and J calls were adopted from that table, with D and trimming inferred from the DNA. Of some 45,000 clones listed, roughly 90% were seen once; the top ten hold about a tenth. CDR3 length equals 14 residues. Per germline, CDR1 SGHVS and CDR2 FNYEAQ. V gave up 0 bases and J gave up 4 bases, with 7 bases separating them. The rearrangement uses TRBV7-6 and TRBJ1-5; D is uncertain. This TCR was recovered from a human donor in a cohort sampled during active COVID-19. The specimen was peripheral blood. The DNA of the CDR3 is TGTGCCAGCAGCTTAGCTTGGACTAATCAGCCCCAGCATTTT. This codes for CASSLAWTNQPQHF. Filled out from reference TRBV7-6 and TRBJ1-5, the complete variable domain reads GAGVSQSPRYKVTKRGQDVALRCDPISGHVSLYWYRQALGQGPEFLTYFNYEAQQDKSGLPNDRFSAERPEGSISTLTIQRTEQRDSAMYRCASSLAWTNQPQHFGDGTRLSIL.